The clone carrying this TCR beta chain was recorded at least ten times. Its target is not known. The sample comes from a study of T cells in Graves' hyperthyroidism and ophthalmopathy. Points from the study as a whole: Clonotypes that were expanded in thyroid above 0.001 mostly appeared in blood too.

It was uncontrolled infection, other autoimmune disease, pregnancy or lactation that excluded patients. RNA transcripts provided the source from which TCR beta CDR3 regions were amplified. Using the HTBI primer set, a first-round RT-PCR was run on the TCR CDR3. A single record per CDR3 protein comes from TCRdb applying MiXCR to the multiplex PCR reads. This sample has 350,000 or so distinct CDR3 sequences; approximately 17% occur once, and the top ten carry around 35%. V was clipped by 9 bases and J by 1 base; unmatched bases: 14. The CDR3 spans 18 residues. The germline gives CDR1 SNHLY, CDR2 FYNNEI.

Sequenced sample: blood. This clonotype was obtained from a woman in her twenties or thirties with Graves' hyperthyroidism that later progressed to Graves' ophthalmopathy. The gene calls are TRBV2 and TRBJ2-6; 8 nucleotides match TRBD1. The chain's CDR3 is CASPVAGGIASGANVLTF. CDR3 sequence (DNA): TGTGCCAGTCCGGTTGCAGGGGGCATTGCGTCTGGGGCCAACGTCCTGACTTTC.